This T cell receptor (beta chain) was identified in a study of monozygotic twins with inflammatory bowel disease. General study results and limits: Whereas healthy co-twins had higher TCRbeta diversity (inverse Simpson), IBD patients had lower diversity.

Concerning this clonotype itself: Its antigen remains unknown.

TCRdb re-called the 5' RACE reads; one entry per CDR3 protein, DNA not given. This sample's table reports 350,000 to 550,000 distinct CDR3 sequences. The clonotype was recovered from a human donor with ulcerative colitis or Crohn's disease, or a healthy co-twin of an affected twin (not recorded which). The sample consisted of blood.

The chain's CDR3 is CASSTGTGGERYF. The chain carries TRBV5-1 and TRBJ2-7; as DNA is missing, the TRBD1 call by TCRdb cannot be tested. The germline V gene encodes CDR1 SGHRS and CDR2 YFSETQ. CDR3 size: 13 residues.